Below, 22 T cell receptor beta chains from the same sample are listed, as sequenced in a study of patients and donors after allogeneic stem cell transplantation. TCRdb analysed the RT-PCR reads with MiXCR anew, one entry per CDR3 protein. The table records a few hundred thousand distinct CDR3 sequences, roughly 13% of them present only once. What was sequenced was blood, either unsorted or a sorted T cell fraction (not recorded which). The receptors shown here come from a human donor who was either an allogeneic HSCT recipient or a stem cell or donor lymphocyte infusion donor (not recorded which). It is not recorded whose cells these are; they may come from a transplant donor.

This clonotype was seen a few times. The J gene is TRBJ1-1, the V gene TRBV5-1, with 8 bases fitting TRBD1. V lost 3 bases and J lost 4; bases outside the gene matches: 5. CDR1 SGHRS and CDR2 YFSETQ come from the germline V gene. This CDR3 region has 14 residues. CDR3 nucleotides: TGCGCCAGCAGCTCCAGGGGGCGTAGCACTGAAGCTTTCTTT. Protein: CASSSRGRSTEAFF.

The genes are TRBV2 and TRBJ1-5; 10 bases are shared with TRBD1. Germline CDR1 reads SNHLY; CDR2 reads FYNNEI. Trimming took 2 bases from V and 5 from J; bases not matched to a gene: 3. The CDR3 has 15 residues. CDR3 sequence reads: CASSERTGGYQPQHF. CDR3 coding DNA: TGTGCCAGCAGTGAAAGGACAGGGGGGTATCAGCCCCAGCATTTT.

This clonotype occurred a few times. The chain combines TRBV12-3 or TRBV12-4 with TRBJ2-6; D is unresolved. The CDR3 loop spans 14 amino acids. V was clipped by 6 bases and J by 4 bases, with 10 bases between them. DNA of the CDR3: TGTGCCAGCAGAAGGGCGGTGGGGGCCAACGTCCTGACTTTC. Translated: CASRRAVGANVLTF.

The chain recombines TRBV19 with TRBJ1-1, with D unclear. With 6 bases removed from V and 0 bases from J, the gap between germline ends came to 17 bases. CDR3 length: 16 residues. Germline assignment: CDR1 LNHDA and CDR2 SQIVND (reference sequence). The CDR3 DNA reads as TGTGCCAGTAGACCCATTTCTTTGGGGTTGAACACTGAAGCTTTCTTT. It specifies CASRPISLGLNTEAFF.

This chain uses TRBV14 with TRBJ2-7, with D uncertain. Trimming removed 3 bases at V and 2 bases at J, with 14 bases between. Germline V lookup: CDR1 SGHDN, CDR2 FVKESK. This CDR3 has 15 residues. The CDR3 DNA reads TGTGCCAGCAGCCAGGGCCTCTTTTATGCCTACGAGCAGTACTTC. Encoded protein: CASSQGLFYAYEQYF.

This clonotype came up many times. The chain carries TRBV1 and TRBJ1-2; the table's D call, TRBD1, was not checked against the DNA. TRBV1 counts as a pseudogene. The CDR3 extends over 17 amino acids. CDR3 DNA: TGCACCAGCAGACTGAATGCCGGGACAGGGATACCCTATGGCTACACCTTC. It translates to CTSRLNAGTGIPYGYTF.

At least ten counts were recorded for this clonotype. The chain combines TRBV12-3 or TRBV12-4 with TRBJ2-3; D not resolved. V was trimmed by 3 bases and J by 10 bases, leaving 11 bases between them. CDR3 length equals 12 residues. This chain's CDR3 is CASSFSGMAQYF. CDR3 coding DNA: TGTGCCAGCAGTTTTAGTGGGATGGCGCAGTATTTT.

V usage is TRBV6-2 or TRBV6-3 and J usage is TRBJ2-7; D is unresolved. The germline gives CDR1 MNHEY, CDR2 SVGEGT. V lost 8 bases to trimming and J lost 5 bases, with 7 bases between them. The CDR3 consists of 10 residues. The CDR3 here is CASGSNEQYF. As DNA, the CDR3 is TGTGCCAGCGGTTCTAACGAGCAGTACTTC.

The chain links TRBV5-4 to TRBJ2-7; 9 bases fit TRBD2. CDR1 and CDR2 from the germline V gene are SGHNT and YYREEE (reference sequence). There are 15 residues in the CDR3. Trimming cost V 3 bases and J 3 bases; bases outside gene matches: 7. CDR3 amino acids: CASSSPLAGLYEQYF. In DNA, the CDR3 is TGTGCCAGCAGCTCCCCACTAGCGGGCCTCTACGAGCAGTACTTC. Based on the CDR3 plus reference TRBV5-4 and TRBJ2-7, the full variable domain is ETGVTQSPTHLIKTRGQQVTLRCSSQSGHNTVSWYQQALGQGPQFIFQYYREEENGRGNFPPRFSGLQFPNYSSELNVNALELDDSALYLCASSSPLAGLYEQYFGPGTRLTVT.

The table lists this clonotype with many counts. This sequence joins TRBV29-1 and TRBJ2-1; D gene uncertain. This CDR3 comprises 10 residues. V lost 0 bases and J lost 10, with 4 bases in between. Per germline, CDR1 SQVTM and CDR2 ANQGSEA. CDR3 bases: TGCAGCGTTGAAGAGGACGAGCAGTTCTTC. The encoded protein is CSVEEDEQFF.

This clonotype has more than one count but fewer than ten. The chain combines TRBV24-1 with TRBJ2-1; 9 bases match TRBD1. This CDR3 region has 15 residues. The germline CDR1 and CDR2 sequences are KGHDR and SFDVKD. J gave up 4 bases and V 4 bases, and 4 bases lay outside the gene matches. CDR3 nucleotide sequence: TGTGCCACCAGTGACCGTGGACAGGGGTACAATGAGCAGTTCTTC. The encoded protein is CATSDRGQGYNEQFF.

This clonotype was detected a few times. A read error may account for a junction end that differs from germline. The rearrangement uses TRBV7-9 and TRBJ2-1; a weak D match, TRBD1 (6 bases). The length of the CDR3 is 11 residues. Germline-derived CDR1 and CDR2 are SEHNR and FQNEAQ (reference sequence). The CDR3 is CASSVDRNWLF. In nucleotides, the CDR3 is TGTGCCAGCAGCGTCGACAGGAACTGGCTCTTC.

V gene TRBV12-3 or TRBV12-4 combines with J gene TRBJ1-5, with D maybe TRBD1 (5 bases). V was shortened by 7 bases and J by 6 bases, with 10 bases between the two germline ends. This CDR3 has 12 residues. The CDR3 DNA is TGTGCCAGCACGGAGGGGCCTCAGCCCCAGCATTTT. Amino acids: CASTEGPQPQHF.

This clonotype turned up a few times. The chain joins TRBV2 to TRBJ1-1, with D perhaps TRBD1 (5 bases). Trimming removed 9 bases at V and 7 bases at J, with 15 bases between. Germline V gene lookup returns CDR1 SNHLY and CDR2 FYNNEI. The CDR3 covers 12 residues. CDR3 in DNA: TGTGCCAGTACCCGAGGGGAGGATGAAGCTTTCTTT. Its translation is CASTRGEDEAFF.

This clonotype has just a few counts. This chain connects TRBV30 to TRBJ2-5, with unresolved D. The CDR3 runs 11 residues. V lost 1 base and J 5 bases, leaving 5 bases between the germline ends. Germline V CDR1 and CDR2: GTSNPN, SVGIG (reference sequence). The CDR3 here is CAWSGSETQYF. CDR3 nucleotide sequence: TGTGCCTGGAGTGGATCGGAGACCCAGTACTTC.

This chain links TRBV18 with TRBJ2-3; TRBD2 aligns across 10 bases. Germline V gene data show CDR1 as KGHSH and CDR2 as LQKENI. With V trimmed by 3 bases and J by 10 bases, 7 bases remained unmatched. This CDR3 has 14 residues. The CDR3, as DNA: TGTGCCAGCTCACCCAGGACCGGGACTAGCGCGCAGTATTTT. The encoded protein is CASSPRTGTSAQYF.

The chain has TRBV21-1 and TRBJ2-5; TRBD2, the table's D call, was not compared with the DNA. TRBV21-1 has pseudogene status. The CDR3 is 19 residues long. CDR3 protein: CASSIIQGTSGSRQETQYF. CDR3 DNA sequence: TGTGCCAGCAGCATCATTCAGGGTACTAGCGGGAGTCGACAGGAGACCCAGTACTTC.

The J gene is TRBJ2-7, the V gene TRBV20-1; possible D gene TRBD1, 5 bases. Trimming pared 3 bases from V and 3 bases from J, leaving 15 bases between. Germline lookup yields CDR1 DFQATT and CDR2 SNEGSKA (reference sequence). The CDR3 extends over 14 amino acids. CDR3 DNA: TGCAGTGCTAGTCCAGGGATCGAACACTACGAGCAGTACTTC. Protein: CSASPGIEHYEQYF.

The chain's CDR3 is CASSLGLAGGGREQFF. The DNA of the CDR3 is TGTGCCAGCAGTCTGGGACTAGCGGGAGGGGGAAGAGAGCAGTTCTTC. The chain is built from TRBV12-3 or TRBV12-4 and TRBJ2-1; 16 nucleotides match TRBD2. This CDR3 comprises 16 residues. The V and J ends lost 5 bases and 10 bases, in that order; junction bases with no gene match: 8.

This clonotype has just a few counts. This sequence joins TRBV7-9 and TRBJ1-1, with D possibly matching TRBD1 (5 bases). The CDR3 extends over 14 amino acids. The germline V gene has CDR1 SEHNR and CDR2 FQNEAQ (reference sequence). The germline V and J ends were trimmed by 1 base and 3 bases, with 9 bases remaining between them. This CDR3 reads CASSLVRQHTEAFF. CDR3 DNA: TGTGCCAGCAGCTTAGTTCGACAGCACACTGAAGCTTTCTTT.

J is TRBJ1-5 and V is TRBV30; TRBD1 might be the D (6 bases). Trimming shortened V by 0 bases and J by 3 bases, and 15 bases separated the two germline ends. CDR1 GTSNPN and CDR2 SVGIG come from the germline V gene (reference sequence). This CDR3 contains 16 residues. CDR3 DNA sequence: TGTGCCTGGAGTGTAACTTCCGGGGGCAACAATCAGCCCCAGCATTTT. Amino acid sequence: CAWSVTSGGNNQPQHF.

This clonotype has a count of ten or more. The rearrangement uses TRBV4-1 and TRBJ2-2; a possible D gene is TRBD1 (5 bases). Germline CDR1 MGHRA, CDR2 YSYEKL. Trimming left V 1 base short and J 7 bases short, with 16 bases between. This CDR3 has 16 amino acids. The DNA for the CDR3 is TGCGCCAGCAGCCAAGCCCCAGCAGGGTTTAACGGGGAGCTGTTTTTT. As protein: CASSQAPAGFNGELFF.